The next 26 T cell receptor beta chains were all read from a single sample in a study of T cells in Graves' hyperthyroidism and ophthalmopathy. The CDR3 regions of TCR beta were amplified from RNA transcripts. First-round RT-PCR with HTBI primers amplified the TCR CDR3 region. TCRdb redid the calling of the multiplex PCR reads with MiXCR, one entry per CDR3 protein. There are 650,000 to 750,000 distinct CDR3 sequences in the sample; 11% to 15% occur only once, and 10% lies in the top ten. The sequenced sample consisted of blood. These receptors were collected from a woman aged 18-29 years with Graves' hyperthyroidism.

This clonotype has at least ten counts. The chain couples TRBV5-1 to TRBJ2-3; D possibly corresponds to TRBD2 (5 bases). This CDR3 region has 13 residues. CDR1 and CDR2 from the germline V gene are SGHRS and YFSETQ. Deletions cut 0 bases from V and 5 bases from J, with 7 bases between. The CDR3 loop is CASSLAGEDTQYF. CDR3 nucleotides: TGCGCCAGCAGCTTGGCCGGGGAAGATACGCAGTATTTT.

Notes on this clonotype: Given a much more abundant clone one base away, this may be a read error. The V call is TRBV20-1, the J call TRBJ2-3; D tentatively reads TRBD1 or TRBD2 (5 bases each). The CDR3 covers 12 residues. Germline V gene data show CDR1 as DFQATT and CDR2 as SNEGSKA (reference sequence). In DNA, the CDR3 is TGCAGTGCCCCGGGAAGCACAGGTACGCAGTATTTT. The encoded protein is CSAPGSTGTQYF.

This clonotype came up many times. The chain couples TRBV18 to TRBJ1-4; 10 nucleotides align to TRBD1. Per germline, CDR1 KGHSH and CDR2 LQKENI. This CDR3 spans 14 amino acids. V lost 6 bases and J lost 8; bases outside the gene matches: 6. CDR3 loop: CASSRQGAAEKLFF. The CDR3 DNA reads TGTGCCAGCTCGCGACAGGGGGCCGCGGAAAAACTGTTTTTT. The full variable domain, its missing parts supplied by reference TRBV18 and TRBJ1-4, is NAGVMQNPRHLVRRRGQEARLRCSPMKGHSHVYWYRQLPEEGLKFMVYLQKENIIDESGMPKERFSAEFPKEGPSILRIQQVVRGDSAAYFCASSRQGAAEKLFFGSGTQLSVL.

This clonotype was counted a few times. The CDR3 DNA follows: TGTGCCAGCAGTTTAATGACTAGCGGGATTTACAATGAGCAGTTCTTC. It codes for CASSLMTSGIYNEQFF. The chain uses TRBV12-3 or TRBV12-4 and TRBJ2-1, with 11 positions matching TRBD2. CDR3 size: 16 residues. V was clipped by 2 bases and J by 4 bases; unmatched bases: 4.

The rearrangement joins TRBV5-4 to TRBJ2-7, with 8 bases identical to TRBD2. The junction had 7 bases not matched to a gene; V was cut back by 2 bases and J by 6 bases. The CDR3 contains 14 residues. Germline V CDR1 and CDR2: SGHNT, YYREEE (reference sequence). CDR3 protein: CASSFAGGSPEQYF. The DNA for the CDR3 is TGTGCCAGCAGCTTTGCGGGAGGATCCCCCGAGCAGTACTTC.

This clonotype was seen many times. The chain is built from TRBV12-3 or TRBV12-4 and TRBJ2-7; D tentatively reads TRBD1 or TRBD2 (5 bases each). This CDR3 region has 13 residues. Trimming left V 3 bases short and J 6 bases short, with 12 bases between. In DNA form, the CDR3 reads TGTGCCAGCAGTTTTCAGGGCAGCGGCGAGCAGTACTTC. Its translation is CASSFQGSGEQYF.

The chain combines TRBV15 with TRBJ1-5, with D uncertain. V was shortened by 3 bases and J by 5 bases, with 14 bases between the two germline ends. This CDR3 comprises 15 residues. The V gene's germline CDR1 is LNHNV and CDR2 YYDKDF (reference sequence). Written as DNA, the CDR3 is TGTGCCACCAGCAGCCTCCAGTTTGGGTATCAGCCCCAGCATTTT. Its translation is CATSSLQFGYQPQHF.

This clonotype was recorded at least ten times. The gene calls are TRBV15 and TRBJ1-5; D may be TRBD1 (6 bases). The CDR3 has 17 amino acids. V lost 0 bases to trimming and J lost 7 bases, with 19 bases between them. The V gene's germline CDR1 is LNHNV and CDR2 YYDKDF (reference sequence). CDR3 sequence: CATSRDPPNRVKQPQHF. CDR3 bases: TGTGCCACCAGCAGAGATCCCCCTAACAGGGTTAAGCAGCCCCAGCATTTT.

For this clonotype: Given a much more abundant clone one base away, this may be a read error. The rearrangement uses TRBV30 and TRBJ2-1; D is undetermined. V dropped 2 bases and J dropped 5 bases, with 13 bases sitting between them. Germline-derived CDR1 and CDR2 are GTSNPN and SVGIG (reference sequence). The CDR3 length is 14 residues. The CDR3 DNA follows: TGTGCCTGGAGTCCTGACTGGATAGACAATGAGCAGTTCTTC. Its protein product is CAWSPDWIDNEQFF.

This clonotype was observed many times. This chain connects TRBV6-2 or TRBV6-3 to TRBJ1-4, with TRBD1 matching 11 bases. This CDR3 has 16 amino acids. Germline assignment: CDR1 MNHEY and CDR2 SVGEGT. V lost 4 bases to trimming and J lost 10 bases; unmatched junction nucleotides: 11. CDR3 sequence: CASSSKTGQGGGKLFF. In DNA form, the CDR3 reads TGTGCCAGCAGTTCGAAAACGGGACAGGGGGGGGGAAAACTGTTTTTT.

The table lists this clonotype with many counts. CDR3: CASSFRGPPYNEQFF. The CDR3 bases are TGTGCCAGCAGCTTCAGGGGTCCCCCTTACAATGAGCAGTTCTTC. The V and J genes are TRBV11-3 and TRBJ2-1; TRBD1 might be the D (6 bases). Germline V gene lookup returns CDR1 SGHNT and CDR2 YENEEA. V lost 3 bases and J 4 bases, leaving 13 bases between the germline ends. This CDR3 comprises 15 residues.

This clonotype was seen more than once but under ten times. A junction end diverges from the germline sequence, so it may reflect a read error. The rearrangement links TRBV4-1 to TRBJ2-6, with D perhaps TRBD1 or TRBD2 (5 bases each). Germline lookup yields CDR1 MGHRA and CDR2 YSYEKL. CDR3 length: 16 residues. CDR3 DNA: TGTGCCAGCAGCCCCGGGACGTCCGCGGGGGCCAACGTCCTGACTTTC. Protein sequence: CASSPGTSAGANVLTF.

The V gene is TRBV19, the J gene TRBJ2-1; D is unresolved. Per germline, CDR1 LNHDA and CDR2 SQIVND (reference sequence). The CDR3 length is 15 residues. Trimming took off 2 bases at V and 0 bases at J, with 8 bases between the two ends. The CDR3 here is CASSILFISYNEQFF. In nucleotides, the CDR3 is TGTGCCAGTAGTATATTGTTTATCTCCTACAATGAGCAGTTCTTC. Looking up the rest from reference TRBV19 and TRBJ2-1 gives the full variable domain: DGGITQSPKYLFRKEGQNVTLSCEQNLNHDAMYWYRQDPGQGLRLIYYSQIVNDFQKGDIAEGYSVSREKKESFPLTVTSAQKNPTAFYLCASSILFISYNEQFFGPGTRLTVL.

The chain employs TRBV11-2 and TRBJ2-7; 14 bases are a match to TRBD2. The CDR3 length is 19 residues. The germline V gene has CDR1 SGHAT and CDR2 FQNNGV. V lost 5 bases to trimming and J lost 0 bases; unmatched junction nucleotides: 12. CDR3 sequence reads: CASSRRGTSGRPPSYEQYF. CDR3 DNA: TGTGCCAGCAGCCGTAGAGGGACTAGCGGGAGACCTCCCTCCTACGAGCAGTACTTC. Using reference TRBV11-2 and TRBJ2-7 for the parts outside the CDR3, the full variable domain is EAGVAQSPRYKIIEKRQSVAFWCNPISGHATLYWYQQILGQGPKLLIQFQNNGVVDDSQLPKDRFSAERLKGVDSTLKIQPAKLEDSAVYLCASSRRGTSGRPPSYEQYFGPGTRLTVT.

This clonotype was picked up a small number of times. This chain connects TRBV24-1 to TRBJ2-3; no reliable D call. With 4 bases removed from V and 0 bases from J, the gap between germline ends came to 7 bases. The CDR3 extends over 14 amino acids. Per the germline V gene, CDR1 is KGHDR and CDR2 is SFDVKD. This chain's CDR3 is CATSDPTSTDTQYF. The CDR3 DNA reads TGTGCCACCAGTGACCCTACTAGCACAGATACGCAGTATTTT.

To note about this clonotype: Compared with germline, one end of the junction differs, possibly owing to a read error. The chain recombines TRBV7-8 with TRBJ2-7, with 8 bases aligning to TRBD2. The CDR3 has 15 residues. CDR1 and CDR2 (germline): SGHVS, FQNEAQ. The CDR3 protein is CASSRAGGGAHEQYF. In DNA form, the CDR3 reads TGCGCCAGCAGCCGAGCCGGGGGGGGAGCCCACGAGCAGTACTTC.

Only a few counts were recorded for this clonotype. The J gene is TRBJ1-3, the V gene TRBV24-1; 9 bases agree with TRBD1. The CDR3 spans 19 residues. Per the germline V gene, CDR1 is KGHDR and CDR2 is SFDVKD. The trim removed 5 bases at V and 0 bases at J, leaving 13 bases unmatched. The CDR3 region is CATSAPGQGFHFSGNTIYF. The CDR3 bases are TGTGCCACCAGTGCCCCGGGACAGGGATTTCATTTCTCTGGAAACACCATATATTTT.

This clonotype was detected ten times or more. J is TRBJ1-1 and V is TRBV6-1; TRBD1 matches 7 bases. Germline loops: CDR1 MNHNS, CDR2 SASEGT. The CDR3 extends over 13 amino acids. V shed 7 bases, J shed 3 bases, and the junction held 5 bases outside the gene matches. The CDR3 bases are TGTGCCAGCATTCGAACAGGGGACACTGAAGCTTTCTTT. Translated: CASIRTGDTEAFF.

The genes are TRBV7-3 and TRBJ1-2; D may be TRBD1 (6 bases). The CDR3 runs to 13 residues. Germline V lookup: CDR1 SGHTA, CDR2 FQGTGA. Trimming removed 5 bases from V and 5 bases from J, with 12 bases in between. The DNA for the CDR3 is TGTGCCAGCAGCCCGACAGGCCGATATGGCTACACCTTC. It specifies CASSPTGRYGYTF.

Comment on this clonotype: This clone may be a read error of a much larger clone one base away. V gene TRBV10-3 combines with J gene TRBJ2-5; tentative D call: TRBD1 (6 bases). The end of the DNA fits TRBJ2-1 better, so the J call may be wrong. The length of the CDR3 is 15 residues. Germline CDR1 is ENHRY and CDR2 is SYGVKD. In DNA form, the CDR3 reads TGTGCCATCAGTGAGTCAAACAGGGAACAAGAGACCCAGTTCTTC. Its protein is CAISESNREQETQFF.

This clonotype was found a few times. The rearrangement joins TRBV7-9 to TRBJ2-1, with 14 nucleotides matching TRBD2. This CDR3 contains 21 residues. Germline CDR1 and CDR2: SEHNR and FQNEAQ (reference sequence). The junction had 10 bases not matched to a gene; V was cut back by 0 bases and J by 0 bases. The DNA for the CDR3 is TGTGCCAGCAGCTTAGCGCTGAGACTAGCGGGAGGGGACCGCTCCTACAATGAGCAGTTCTTC. Translating it yields CASSLALRLAGGDRSYNEQFF.

V is TRBV6-1 and J is TRBJ2-2, with TRBD1 matching over 7 bases. Germline CDR1 and CDR2: MNHNS and SASEGT. The CDR3 runs 14 residues. The V and J ends lost 7 bases and 1 base, in that order; junction bases with no gene match: 3. In nucleotides, the CDR3 is TGTGCCAGCACTCGGACAGGGAACACCGGGGAGCTGTTTTTT. Its translation: CASTRTGNTGELFF.

The sample holds many counts of this clonotype. The V gene is TRBV7-2, the J gene TRBJ2-7; D gene uncertain. This CDR3 has 13 amino acids. Trimming shortened V by 5 bases and J by 5 bases, and 13 bases separated the two germline ends. Germline loops: CDR1 SGHTA, CDR2 FQGNSA. In nucleotides, the CDR3 is TGTGCCAGCAGCGAGGATGCGGTAGACGAGCAGTACTTC. Encoded protein: CASSEDAVDEQYF.

This clonotype was recorded a few times. The chain recombines TRBV9 with TRBJ2-5, with TRBD2 matching over 8 bases. Trimming at V came to 2 bases and at J to 7 bases, leaving 13 bases not matched to a gene. Germline V gene sequence: CDR1 SGDLS, CDR2 YYNGEE. The CDR3 has 16 residues. This CDR3 reads CASSVGLVTGGGTQYF. CDR3 bases: TGTGCCAGCAGCGTTGGTCTTGTTACGGGGGGGGGGACCCAGTACTTC.

This clonotype was recorded many times. The rearrangement joins TRBV25-1 to TRBJ2-5, with 10 bases identical to TRBD2. The J segment lost 4 bases and the V segment lost 1 base, leaving 6 bases of the junction unmatched. The germline gives CDR1 MGHDK, CDR2 SYGVNS. CDR3 length: 16 amino acids. The CDR3 loop is CASSEWPSGRSETQYF. CDR3 DNA: TGTGCCAGCAGTGAATGGCCTAGCGGGAGATCAGAGACCCAGTACTTC.

V gene TRBV19 combines with J gene TRBJ2-5; D may be TRBD1 (5 bases). V lost 3 bases and J 1 base, leaving 9 bases between the germline ends. Germline assignment: CDR1 LNHDA and CDR2 SQIVND (reference sequence). This CDR3 region has 14 residues. CDR3 protein: CASSIRGAQETQYF. The DNA of the CDR3 is TGTGCCAGTAGTATTCGTGGGGCCCAAGAGACCCAGTACTTC.